The 25 T cell receptor beta chains below were found in one sample sequenced in a study of cytomegalovirus exposure and HLA in healthy donors. It was with 60 Vbeta and 13 Jbeta primers that the PCR ran. Clones were sequenced by immunoSEQ multiplex PCR, and TCRdb holds only the in-frame ones, with some missing. This table has some 180,000 clones, around 73% appearing once. The specimen was PBMCs. These receptors originate from a woman aged 18-29 years in good health and CMV-seropositive.

This clone was counted once. V is TRBV9 and J is TRBJ2-2; 7 bases align to TRBD1. The CDR3 totals 15 residues. J lost 5 bases, V lost 3 bases, and 7 bases had no gene match. Germline-derived CDR1 and CDR2 are SGDLS and YYNGEE. The CDR3 reads CASSADRVRTGELFF. The CDR3 region has the DNA TGTGCCAGCAGCGCAGACAGGGTTAGGACCGGGGAGCTGTTTTTT.

The J gene is TRBJ1-1, the V gene TRBV18; 7 nucleotides line up with TRBD1. Germline CDR1 and CDR2: KGHSH and LQKENI. The CDR3 covers 16 residues. The V gene end was trimmed by 2 bases and the J gene end by 1 base; junction bases not matched to a gene: 7. The CDR3 DNA reads TGTGCCAGCTCACCAGCCACAGGGGTGGGGAACACTGAAGCTTTCTTT. The encoded protein is CASSPATGVGNTEAFF.

The chain has TRBV27 and TRBJ1-5; D gene unclear. The CDR3 has 14 residues. V shed 6 bases and J shed 4 bases, with 13 bases lying between them. The germline gives CDR1 MNHEY, CDR2 SMNVEV (reference sequence). The CDR3 protein is CASSLVAFNQPQHF. In DNA form, the CDR3 reads TGTGCCAGCAGCTTAGTGGCCTTTAATCAGCCCCAGCATTTT.

This chain uses TRBV10-3 with TRBJ2-1; 7 bases line up with TRBD2. V gave up 5 bases and J gave up 4 bases; unmatched junction bases: 2. Germline-derived CDR1 and CDR2 are ENHRY and SYGVKD. There are 13 residues in the CDR3. The CDR3 bases are TGTGCCATCAGTAGCGGGGAGTACAATGAGCAGTTCTTC. Residues: CAISSGEYNEQFF.

This clone was seen only a few times. The rearrangement links TRBV15 to TRBJ2-7; weak D call: TRBD1 (6 bases). The CDR3 is made up of 21 amino acids. V shed 5 bases and J shed 2 bases, with 34 bases lying between them. Germline V CDR1 and CDR2: LNHNV, YYDKDF (reference sequence). Here the CDR3 DNA reads TGTGCCACCAGCGCAGGGGACGCGGGCCTTATCCCCCATGGGCACCCCTACGAGCAGTACTTC. This sequence encodes CATSAGDAGLIPHGHPYEQYF.

This clone was recorded only once. The V and J genes are TRBV2 and TRBJ1-4, with 7 bases fitting TRBD1. V lost 3 bases to trimming and J lost 5 bases; unmatched junction nucleotides: 6. Per the germline V gene, CDR1 is SNHLY and CDR2 is FYNNEI. CDR3 length: 15 residues. CDR3 protein: CASSDLGGLNEKLFF. The CDR3 nucleotides are TGTGCCAGCAGTGACTTAGGGGGCCTGAATGAAAAACTGTTTTTT.

This clone was recorded a few times. This chain uses TRBV4-3 with TRBJ1-1, with 9 bases identical to TRBD1. J was trimmed by 0 bases and V by 6 bases; bases with no gene match: 5. Germline assignment: CDR1 LGHNA and CDR2 YSLEER. This CDR3 is 15 amino acids long. Written as DNA, the CDR3 is TGCGCCAGCAGTGCGGGACAGGGTATGAACACTGAAGCTTTCTTT. Translation gives CASSAGQGMNTEAFF.

This clone was observed a single time. The chain has TRBV6-6 and TRBJ2-1, with D maybe TRBD2 (7 bases). The CDR3 covers 14 residues. CDR1 and CDR2 from the germline V gene are MNHNY and SVGAGI (reference sequence). V lost 10 bases, J lost 5 bases, and 18 bases lay in between. This CDR3 is CATSRGGANNEQFF. CDR3 bases: TGTGCCACCTCGCGTGGGGGGGCCAACAATGAGCAGTTCTTC.

This chain uses TRBV7-9 with TRBJ2-7; D uncertain. This CDR3 spans 15 amino acids. The V and J ends lost 1 base and 0 bases respectively, with 10 bases between them. Germline CDR1 reads SEHNR; CDR2 reads FQNEAQ (reference sequence). The CDR3 coding sequence is TGTGCCAGCAGCTTAGGTGCTCCTATCTCCTACGAGCAGTACTTC. Translation gives CASSLGAPISYEQYF.

V and J are TRBV6-5 and TRBJ1-2; tentative D call: TRBD1 (6 bases). The CDR3 consists of 13 residues. The germline V gene encodes CDR1 MNHEY and CDR2 SVGAGI. V lost 5 bases and J 2 bases, leaving 9 bases between the germline ends. The CDR3 region is CASSADSNYGYTF. The CDR3 DNA reads TGTGCCAGCAGTGCGGACAGCAACTATGGCTACACCTTC.

The chain links TRBV6-5 to TRBJ1-1, with D possibly being TRBD1 (5 bases). This CDR3 has 14 residues. V was clipped by 5 bases and J by 10 bases, with 20 bases between them. The germline gives CDR1 MNHEY, CDR2 SVGAGI. The CDR3 is CASSESNLGGLAFF. DNA of the CDR3: TGTGCCAGCAGTGAATCCAATTTGGGGGGTTTAGCTTTCTTT.

The V gene is TRBV5-1, the J gene TRBJ1-1; no clear D gene. CDR1 and CDR2 from the germline V gene are SGHRS and YFSETQ. This CDR3 region has 14 residues. V was shortened by 2 bases and J by 11 bases, with 19 bases between the two germline ends. The CDR3 nucleotides are TGCGCCAGCAGCTTCGGATTGTCCGCAGAGGTTGCTTTCTTT. This translates into CASSFGLSAEVAFF.

This chain joins TRBV11-3 and TRBJ2-5; TRBD1 agrees at 7 bases. The assigned J gene may be wrong: the sequence end matches TRBJ2-7 better. CDR1 SGHNT and CDR2 YENEEA come from the germline V gene. The CDR3 spans 12 residues. Here the CDR3 reads CASSGTDYEQYF. The CDR3 nucleotides read TGTGCCAGCAGCGGGACAGACTACGAGCAGTACTTC.

The chain combines TRBV29-1 with TRBJ1-2; D not resolved. The CDR3 loop spans 9 amino acids. V gave up 5 bases and J gave up 8 bases, with 6 bases separating them. In germline, CDR1 is SQVTM, CDR2 ANQGSEA. The CDR3 nucleotides are TGCAGCGTTTCTGTCGGCTACACCTTC. This codes for CSVSVGYTF.

V is TRBV6-5 and J is TRBJ2-1; 11 nucleotides line up with TRBD2. J lost 5 bases, V lost 7 bases, and 7 bases had no gene match. The CDR3 length is 15 residues. Per the germline V gene, CDR1 is MNHEY and CDR2 is SVGAGI. The CDR3 spells CASTALAGGNNEQFF. CDR3 bases: TGTGCCAGCACCGCCCTAGCGGGGGGCAACAATGAGCAGTTCTTC.

This clone occurred a few times. The rearrangement uses TRBV10-3 and TRBJ2-1, with 7 bases lining up with TRBD1. Germline-derived CDR1 and CDR2 are ENHRY and SYGVKD. This CDR3 region has 14 residues. The J segment lost 1 base and the V segment lost 6 bases, leaving 3 bases of the junction unmatched. The CDR3, as DNA: TGTGCCATCAGGGGGGACAGTTCCTACAATGAGCAGTTCTTC. Protein: CAIRGDSSYNEQFF.

The chain has TRBV7-2 and TRBJ2-3; TRBD2 aligns across 13 bases. Losses at the gene ends were 4 bases for V and 6 bases for J; bases not matched to a gene: 10. The length of the CDR3 is 17 residues. The germline CDR1 and CDR2 sequences are SGHTA and FQGNSA. The CDR3 DNA reads as TGTGCCAGCAGCTCAACTAGCGGGGGGGGGCAAATTGATACGCAGTATTTT. Its protein is CASSSTSGGGQIDTQYF.

V usage is TRBV10-3 and J usage is TRBJ2-1, with TRBD1 matching over 12 bases. CDR1 is ENHRY and CDR2 is SYGVKD in the germline V gene. The CDR3 is 15 amino acids. V lost 0 bases, J lost 8 bases, and 2 bases stayed unmatched. Here the CDR3 reads CAISESGTGGDEQFF. CDR3 in DNA: TGTGCCATCAGTGAGTCGGGGACAGGGGGCGATGAGCAGTTCTTC.

J is TRBJ2-5 and V is TRBV28, with 7 bases fitting TRBD2. The germline V gene has CDR1 MDHEN and CDR2 SYDVKM. V lost 2 bases and J lost 5; bases outside the gene matches: 11. The CDR3 totals 16 residues. CDR3: CASSLRAGEGRETQYF. DNA of the CDR3: TGTGCCAGCAGTTTAAGGGCGGGGGAGGGCCGGGAGACCCAGTACTTC.

The chain is built from TRBV30 and TRBJ1-5; a weak D match, TRBD1 (6 bases). Germline V gene lookup returns CDR1 GTSNPN and CDR2 SVGIG (reference sequence). The CDR3 runs 14 residues. The V end lost 1 base, the J end lost 4 bases, and 11 bases lay between the germline ends. DNA for the CDR3: TGTGCCTGGAGTGGGGGACAAGCTAATCAGCCCCAGCATTTT. Translation: CAWSGGQANQPQHF.

The chain recombines TRBV5-4 with TRBJ1-1, with 11 bases that match TRBD1. CDR1 and CDR2 from the germline V gene are SGHNT and YYREEE (reference sequence). V was clipped by 6 bases and J by 5 bases; unmatched bases: 9. The CDR3 contains 15 residues. The CDR3 DNA is TGTGCCAGCACAAACCCCGGGACAGGGGGTACTGAAGCTTTCTTT. Its protein product is CASTNPGTGGTEAFF.

This clone has more than one count but fewer than ten. The CDR3 reads CASSVKTGGEQYF. In DNA form, the CDR3 reads TGTGCCAGCAGCGTCAAGACAGGGGGCGAGCAGTACTTC. The chain recombines TRBV9 with TRBJ2-7; 9 bases match TRBD1. The length of the CDR3 is 13 residues. CDR1 and CDR2 (germline): SGDLS, YYNGEE. V lost 2 bases to trimming and J lost 6 bases; unmatched junction nucleotides: 3.

This clone was counted between two and nine times. The V gene is TRBV27, the J gene TRBJ1-2; D gene unclear. The V gene's germline CDR1 is MNHEY and CDR2 SMNVEV (reference sequence). The CDR3 has 13 residues. V was clipped by 3 bases and J by 8 bases, with 13 bases between them. As DNA, the CDR3 is TGTGCCAGCAGTTTGGTAGCCTCTCGGGGCTACACCTTC. It codes for CASSLVASRGYTF.

Worth noting for this clone: A read error may produce the germline difference seen at one junction end. V usage is TRBV10-3 and J usage is TRBJ2-5, with 13 nucleotides matching TRBD2. CDR3 length: 15 amino acids. Looked up from germline, CDR1 is ENHRY and CDR2 is SYGVKD. The CDR3 sequence is CAIRGTSGEQEIQYF. CDR3 coding DNA: TGTGCCATCAGGGGGACTAGCGGGGAGCAAGAGATCCAGTACTTC.

The chain carries TRBV28 and TRBJ1-2, with 8 bases matching TRBD1. CDR3 size: 13 residues. Looked up from germline, CDR1 is MDHEN and CDR2 is SYDVKM. V gave up 6 bases and J gave up 3 bases; unmatched junction bases: 3. The CDR3 sequence: CASRTQGDYGYTF. The CDR3 DNA is TGTGCCAGCAGGACACAGGGGGACTATGGCTACACCTTC.